A single T cell receptor (beta chain) is shown here with its context. CDR3 length: 15 residues. The germline CDR1 and CDR2 sequences are LGHNA and YNFKEQ. The germline V and J ends were trimmed by 3 bases and 6 bases, with 15 bases remaining between them. The entry originates in a study of blood T cell repertoires in COVID-19. Study processing details: Amplifying reference gene primers gave estimates of nucleated cell counts. Only in-frame clones appear in the TCRdb table, and some are missing; sequencing was by immunoSEQ multiplex PCR. V and J calls and clone size are copied from that table; D and trimming were computed from the DNA. In the table there are some 56,000 clones, approximately 87% of which are singletons.

The J gene is TRBJ1-5, the V gene TRBV4-2, with D perhaps matching TRBD1 (5 bases). The sequenced sample consisted of peripheral blood. The origin of this receptor is a woman aged 55-69 years with COVID-19, enrolled during active disease. In nucleotides, the CDR3 is TGTGCCAGCAGCCATCTTTCAGGGCAAATTCAGCCCCAGCATTTT. Protein product: CASSHLSGQIQPQHF.